This entry features one T cell receptor (beta chain) sequence. Its antigen remains unidentified. Within the sample, other DNA sequences also encode this same CDR3. The donor population consisted of healthy HIV-negative adults with no recent acute infections or vaccinations. Donors were Caucasian adults residing in Nashville, Tennessee, USA. The data were taken from a study of shared clonotypes between healthy human individuals. Study findings and constraints: All-four-donor shared clonotypes had higher generation probabilities than non-shared clonotypes did. Researchers sampled blood only, noting tissue repertoires likely differ.

Libraries were prepared by immunoSEQ multiplex PCR; TCRdb keeps only in-frame clonotypes and omits some of them. Of some 1,100,000 clones detected, around 78% appear once; the ten largest clones hold more than 0.5%. The germline V gene encodes CDR1 SGDLS and CDR2 YYNGEE. The junction had 4 bases not matched to a gene; V was cut back by 3 bases and J by 0 bases. The CDR3 is made up of 16 amino acids. The sequence derives from a man aged 18 to 30 in good health. Some clones in this sample may be carry-over from other donors' samples. The J gene is TRBJ2-3, the V gene TRBV9, with TRBD2 identical over 10 bases. Input material: memory CD4+ T cells from PBMCs. As to subset: CD45RA-negative fraction. For the CDR3, the DNA is TGTGCCAGCAGCGCAGGACTAGCGGCTAGCACAGATACGCAGTATTTT. The encoded protein is CASSAGLAASTDTQYF. The variable domain in full, with the rest retrieved from reference TRBV9 and TRBJ2-3, is DSGVTQTPKHLITATGQRVTLRCSPRSGDLSVYWYQQSLDQGLQFLIQYYNGEERAKGNILERFSAQQFPDLHSELNLSSLELGDSALYFCASSAGLAASTDTQYFGPGTRLTVL.